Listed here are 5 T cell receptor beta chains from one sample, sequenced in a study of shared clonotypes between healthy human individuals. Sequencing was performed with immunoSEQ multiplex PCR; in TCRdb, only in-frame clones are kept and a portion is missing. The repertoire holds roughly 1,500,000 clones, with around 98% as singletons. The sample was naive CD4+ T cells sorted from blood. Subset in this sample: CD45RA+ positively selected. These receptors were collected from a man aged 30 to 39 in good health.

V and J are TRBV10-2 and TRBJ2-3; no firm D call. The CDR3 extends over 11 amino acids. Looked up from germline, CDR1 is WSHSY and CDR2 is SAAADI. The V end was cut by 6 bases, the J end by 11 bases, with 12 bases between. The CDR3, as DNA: TGCGCCAGCAGCCAAACGAGAGGGCAGTATTTT. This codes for CASSQTRGQYF.

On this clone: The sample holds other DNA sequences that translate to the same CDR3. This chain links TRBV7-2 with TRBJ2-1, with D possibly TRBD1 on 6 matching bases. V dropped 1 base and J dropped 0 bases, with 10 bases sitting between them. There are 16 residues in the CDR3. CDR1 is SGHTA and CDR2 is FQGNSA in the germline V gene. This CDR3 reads CASSLGGPVSYNEQFF. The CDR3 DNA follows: TGTGCCAGCAGCTTAGGGGGGCCCGTCTCCTACAATGAGCAGTTCTTC.

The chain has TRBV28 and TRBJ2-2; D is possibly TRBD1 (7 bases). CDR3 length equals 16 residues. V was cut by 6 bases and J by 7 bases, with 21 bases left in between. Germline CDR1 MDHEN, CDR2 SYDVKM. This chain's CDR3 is CASRPIRGEYIGELFF. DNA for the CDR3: TGTGCCAGCAGACCTATCAGGGGGGAATACATCGGGGAGCTGTTTTTT.

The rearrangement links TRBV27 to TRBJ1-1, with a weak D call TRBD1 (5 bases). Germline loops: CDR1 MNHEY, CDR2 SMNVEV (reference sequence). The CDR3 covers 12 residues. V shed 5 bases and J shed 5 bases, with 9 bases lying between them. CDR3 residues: CASSMRGTEAFF. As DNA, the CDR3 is TGTGCCAGCAGTATGCGGGGGACTGAAGCTTTCTTT.

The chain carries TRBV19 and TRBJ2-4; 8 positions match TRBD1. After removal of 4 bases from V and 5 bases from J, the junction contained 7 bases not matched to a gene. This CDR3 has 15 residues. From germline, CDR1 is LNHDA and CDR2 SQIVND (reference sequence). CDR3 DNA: TGTGCCAGTAGTACTTGGACAGGGAGGCAAAACATTCAGTACTTC. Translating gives CASSTWTGRQNIQYF.